This T cell receptor (beta chain) was obtained from a study of T cell responses to AZD1222 COVID-19 vaccine. Libraries were prepared by immunoSEQ multiplex PCR; TCRdb keeps only in-frame clonotypes and omits some of them. Among fewer than 150,000 clones listed, 85% to 95% were seen once. Between the trimmed V and J ends, which lost 3 bases and 1 base, there was a span of 11 bases. The length of the CDR3 is 15 residues. CDR1 and CDR2 from the germline V gene are MGHDK and SYGVNS. The sample consisted of peripheral blood, taken on day 0 of AZD1222 vaccination. This TCR was sampled from an adult in good health. J is TRBJ2-3 and V is TRBV25-1; D not resolved. The DNA of the CDR3 is TGTGCCAGCAGTGAGATGGGGTCTGGCACAGATACGCAGTATTTT. Translated: CASSEMGSGTDTQYF.